Following are 6 T cell receptor beta chains from one sample sequenced in a study of metastatic and nonmetastatic thyroid tumors. TCRdb used MiXCR to call clones anew from the PCR reads. The sample yields approximately 50,000 clones, around 20% seen once. None of the patients had undergone any treatment ahead of thyroid surgery. Material for sequencing was blood. The origin of the receptors is a female donor with papillary thyroid cancer or a benign thyroid nodule (not recorded which). Some clones in this sample may be carry-over from other donors' samples.

This clone was recorded many times. A clone one base away is much larger, so this may be a read error. The rearrangement links TRBV19 to TRBJ1-1, with no clear D. The CDR3 runs to 12 residues. Germline CDR1 is LNHDA and CDR2 is SQIVND (reference sequence). The CDR3 DNA follows: TGTGCCAGTCGTTTCATGAACGCTGAAGCTTTCTTT. Translating gives CASRFMNAEAFF.

This clone was picked up many times. The rearrangement links TRBV3-1 to TRBJ1-1; D is unresolved. CDR3 length: 12 residues. Trimming shortened V by 1 base and J by 0 bases, and 0 bases separated the two germline ends. Germline values: CDR1 LGHDT, CDR2 YNNKEL (reference sequence). DNA for the CDR3: TGTGCCAGCAGCCAAGTGAACACTGAAGCTTTCTTT. It encodes CASSQVNTEAFF.

This clone came up many times. This chain connects TRBV19 to TRBJ2-4; either TRBD1 or TRBD2 may fit D (5 bases each). This CDR3 is 11 amino acids long. In germline, CDR1 is LNHDA, CDR2 SQIVND (reference sequence). V lost 7 bases and J 7 bases, leaving 8 bases between the germline ends. This chain's CDR3 is CASTWGNIQYF. The CDR3 DNA sequence: TGTGCCAGTACCTGGGGGAACATTCAGTACTTC.

This clone was detected ten times or more. This sequence joins TRBV28 and TRBJ1-4; tentatively, D is TRBD1 (5 bases). The CDR3 length is 14 residues. The germline gives CDR1 MDHEN, CDR2 SYDVKM. The V end lost 4 bases, the J end lost 10 bases, and 16 bases lay between the germline ends. The CDR3 loop reads CASSSPPDGGKLFF. The DNA for the CDR3 is TGTGCCAGCAGTTCACCCCCTGATGGGGGAAAACTGTTTTTT.

In this sample, this clone turned up many times. Here the CDR3 reads CASSVDRGGFSEQYF. As DNA, the CDR3 is TGTGCCAGCTCAGTGGACAGGGGTGGATTCAGCGAGCAGTACTTC. This rearrangement joins TRBV18 to TRBJ2-7; TRBD1 matches at 9 bases. Germline V lookup: CDR1 KGHSH, CDR2 LQKENI. This CDR3 has 15 residues. The V and J ends lost 5 bases and 6 bases, in that order; junction bases with no gene match: 11.

This clone was seen repeatedly, ten times or more. This chain joins TRBV13 and TRBJ2-1; D not certain. Between the trimmed V and J ends, which lost 5 bases and 0 bases, there was a span of 14 bases. The CDR3 covers 16 residues. Germline values: CDR1 PRHDT, CDR2 FYEKMQ (reference sequence). The chain's CDR3 is CASSPQLTSSYNEQFF. The CDR3 region has the DNA TGTGCCAGCAGCCCTCAGCTGACGAGCTCCTACAATGAGCAGTTCTTC.